Detailed here is one TCR beta chain. Its target antigen remains unknown. Per-nucleotide qualities are absent, and no much larger clonotype sits a single base away. V is shortened by 7 bases, J by 4 bases, and the region joining them spans 10 bases. From its cysteine to its phenylalanine, the CDR3 spans 13 amino acids. CDR3 DNA only is kept here, 39 bases in frame from base 1. Explained via the paper, the time point label denotes: baseline before first vaccination. The treatment or condition label, read with the paper, signifies: meningococcal conjugate vaccine given as trial control. Samples from vaccinated people were obtained from the UK trials COV001 and COV002, which included a single-blind randomized controlled phase 2/3 trial of AZD1222 (ChAdOx1 nCoV-19) in healthy adults. For TCRbeta chain sequencing, PBMC samples from trial participants were taken at day 0 and at day 28 after the second dose.

The CDR3 regions of human TCRbeta chains were analyzed by immunosequencing. In the authors' own workflow: TCRs in the repertoires were compared against a reference library of SARS-CoV-2-specific TCRs that had been generated with the MIRA antigen-specificity platform. Breadth was defined as the fraction of unique TCRs that were SARS-CoV-2-associated. Depth was defined as the fraction of total T cells that were SARS-CoV-2-associated. Using the MIRA data, every spike-specific TCR was mapped to the spike region that the TCR reacted to and assigned to either a CD4 or a CD8 class. Log10-transformed breadth and depth values were compared by one-way ANOVA with Sidak's multiple comparisons tests. TCRdb carries this immuneACCESS record with in-frame sequences only. Its versions omit some clonotypes, under half of them owing to an unresolved V gene in the studies checked, with the rest unexplained. D and trimming come from the DNA, and the V and J calls and clone size come from that table. The table for this sample lists hundreds of thousands of clones; roughly 91% of them were counted only once. Together, the top ten hold roughly 1% of the sample.

The sample originates from a study of T cell responses to AZD1222 COVID-19 vaccine (dated by TCRdb to the early 2020s). In terms of the full investigation: TCR sequencing covered about 230 trial participants: 200 to 210 given two doses of AZD1222 and 26 given two doses of MenACWY control vaccine. Trial participants were enrolled into age subgroups of 18-55, 56-69 and 70-plus years, which contained around 150, 29 and 61 TCR-sequenced participants, respectively.

Results and caveats for the whole study, not just this receptor: No day 14 peak-response samples were available, so repertoires were characterized only after the peak T cell response. Most participants were white British and females outnumbered males, and the authors suggested that clonal diversity may have been underestimated. Only five to seven AZD1222 recipients were SARS-CoV-2 seropositive at baseline, limiting conclusions about previously exposed vaccinees. CD4 TCRs associated with the vaccine covered the entire spike protein, and the dominant responses were in regions 160-218 and 743-854. Spike-specific TCR breadth and depth rose significantly after two AZD1222 doses compared with day 0 and with MenACWY recipients. The 56-69-year group was small, and its depth increase did not reach significance, likely because of low power. Nearly half of unique spike-specific TCRs reportedly recognized epitopes outside regions mutated in the B.1.351 and B.1.1.7 variants.

The V and J segments used are TRBV12-3 or TRBV12-4 and TRBJ2-2; the D gene cannot be resolved reliably. Sequencing used peripheral blood, obtained on day 0 of MenACWY control vaccination. This receptor was obtained from an adult in good health. The CDR3 corresponds to CASNGAGTGELFF. The nucleotide sequence is given as TGTGCCAGCAACGGAGCCGGCACCGGGGAGCTGTTTTTT.